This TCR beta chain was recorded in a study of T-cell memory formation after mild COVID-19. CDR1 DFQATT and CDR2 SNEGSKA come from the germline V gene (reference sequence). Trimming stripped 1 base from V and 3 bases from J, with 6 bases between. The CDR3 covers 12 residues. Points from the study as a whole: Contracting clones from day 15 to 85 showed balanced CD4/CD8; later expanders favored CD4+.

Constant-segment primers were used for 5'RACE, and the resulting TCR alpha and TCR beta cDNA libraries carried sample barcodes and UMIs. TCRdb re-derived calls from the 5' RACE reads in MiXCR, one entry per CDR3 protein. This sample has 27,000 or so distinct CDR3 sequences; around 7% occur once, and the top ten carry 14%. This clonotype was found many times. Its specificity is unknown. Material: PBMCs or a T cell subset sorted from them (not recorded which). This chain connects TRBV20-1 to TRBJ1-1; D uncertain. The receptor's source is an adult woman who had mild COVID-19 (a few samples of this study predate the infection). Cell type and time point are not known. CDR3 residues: CSARGPDTEAFF. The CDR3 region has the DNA TGCAGTGCTAGAGGTCCGGACACTGAAGCTTTCTTT.